This T cell receptor (beta chain) was observed in a study of blood T cell repertoires in COVID-19 (TCRdb year 2020). The study in broad terms: The collaborator samples originated in the United States, Italy and Spain and spanned the acute and convalescent phases of COVID-19. The material from the prospective study consisted of cDNA or gDNA derived from T cells, B-cell-depleted T cells, or PBMCs. The dataset comprised deeply sampled blood TCRbeta repertoires from subjects exposed to, actively infected with, or recovered from COVID-19. The repertoires were released in a freely available public database intended as a resource for research on the immune response to SARS-CoV-2. Samples were obtained from the ongoing ImmuneRACE study (first 160 participants) and from over 1,000 subjects provided by 6 global collaborators. The sample metadata nearly always contained a de-identified subject ID, COVID-19 status, age in years and sex. Where HLA class I and class II types were available, the types were taken from metadata supplied by the sample provider, not from assay-based typing.

On this clone itself: Its target antigen remains unknown. No qualities accompany the bases; no much larger clone lies one base away.

Counted from cysteine to phenylalanine, this CDR3 has 16 amino acids. This entry keeps only the CDR3 DNA: 48 bases, framed from base 1. V and J are trimmed by 5 bases and 6 bases, and the gene matches miss 10 bases of the junction. The CDR1 and CDR2 encoded by the germline V gene are SGHVS and FNYEAQ. Summary of the overall study and its limitations: Clinical and demographic metadata were provided uncurated, with the amount varying by source and participant.

One collaborating source in Seattle enrolled patients during active infection and followed them longitudinally through the course of disease. The collaborating institutions used their own protocols to collect whole blood in K2EDTA tubes. Collaborator samples were shipped for TCRbeta analysis as frozen whole blood, isolated PBMCs, or DNA extracted from either sample type. TCRbeta CDR3 regions were amplified from genomic DNA by means of the immunoSEQ Assay, a bias-controlled multiplex PCR. Concerning the study's data processing: The number of nucleated cells in each sample was estimated by amplification of reference gene primers within the assay. To quantify the absolute abundance of each unique TCRbeta CDR3 rearrangement, sequence reads were collapsed and filtered. For each sample, productive Simpson clonality was calculated by taking the square root of Simpson's diversity index across productive rearrangements. TCRdb provides this immuneACCESS table in a form limited to in-frame rearrangements. Some clones are lacking; in checked studies, under half of them reflect an unresolved V gene, and why the rest are absent is not known. For V, J and clone size, that table is used; D and trimming come from the DNA. The sample table contains fewer than 300,000 clones; only one count was recorded for about 85% of them. The ten largest clonotypes hold 0.87% of the sample.

The TCR originated in a human donor with COVID-19, enrolled during active disease. The donor label of this sample is uncertain. The chain links TRBV7-6 with TRBJ2-2; 9 bases in the junction line up with TRBD2. Sequenced sample: peripheral blood. The nucleotide sequence reads TGTGCCAGCAGCCTTACTAGCGGGCCGGTCGCCGGGGAGCTGTTTTTT. It specifies CASSLTSGPVAGELFF.